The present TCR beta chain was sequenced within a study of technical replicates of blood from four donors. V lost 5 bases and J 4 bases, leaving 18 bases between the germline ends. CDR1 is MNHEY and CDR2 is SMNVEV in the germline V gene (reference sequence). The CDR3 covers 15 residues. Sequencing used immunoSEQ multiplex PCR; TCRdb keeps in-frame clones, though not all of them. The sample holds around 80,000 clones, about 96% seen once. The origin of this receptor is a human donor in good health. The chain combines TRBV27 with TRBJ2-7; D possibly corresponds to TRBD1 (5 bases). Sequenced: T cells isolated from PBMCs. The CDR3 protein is CASSPGQGSRYEQYF. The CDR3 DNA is TGTGCCAGCAGTCCCGGGCAGGGAAGTCGGTACGAGCAGTACTTC.